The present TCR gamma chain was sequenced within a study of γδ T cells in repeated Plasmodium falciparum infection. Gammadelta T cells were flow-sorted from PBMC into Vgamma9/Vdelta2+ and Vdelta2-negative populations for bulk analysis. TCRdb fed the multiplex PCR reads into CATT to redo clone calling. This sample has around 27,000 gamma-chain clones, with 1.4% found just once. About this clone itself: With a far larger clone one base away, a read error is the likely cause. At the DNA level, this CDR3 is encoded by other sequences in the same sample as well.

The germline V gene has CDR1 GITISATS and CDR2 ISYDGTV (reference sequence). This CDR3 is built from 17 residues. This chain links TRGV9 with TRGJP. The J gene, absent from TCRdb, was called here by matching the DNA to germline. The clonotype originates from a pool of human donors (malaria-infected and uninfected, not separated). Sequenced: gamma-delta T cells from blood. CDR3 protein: CALWTVPQELGKKIKVF. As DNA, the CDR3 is TGTGCCTTGTGGACGGTCCCGCAAGAGTTAGGCAAAAAAATCAAGGTATTT.